The sample holds one count of the clone carrying this T cell receptor beta chain. V was trimmed by 0 bases and J by 4 bases, leaving 7 bases between them. In germline, CDR1 is SGHDT, CDR2 YYEEEE. The CDR3 loop spans 14 amino acids. Per the authors' pipeline: Amplifying reference gene primers gave estimates of nucleated cell counts. The table came from immunoSEQ multiplex PCR; TCRdb's copy has only in-frame clones and leaves some out. That table gives V, J and clone size, and the DNA gave D and trimming. The sample gives 180,000 or so clones, approximately 91% of which show up once; roughly 6.7% is in the top ten. This sample is drawn from a study of blood T cell repertoires in COVID-19. Overall study context: Italy, Spain and the United States were the sources of the convalescent and acute COVID-19 samples. The analysed material was cDNA or gDNA that came from T cells, B-cell-depleted T cells, or PBMCs.

The rearrangement links TRBV5-6 to TRBJ2-2; a possible D gene is TRBD1 (5 bases). Sequenced: peripheral blood. The clonotype was recovered from a man aged 35-49 years with acute or convalescent COVID-19. DNA of the CDR3: TGTGCCAGCAGCTTGGGGGGCATCACCGGGGAGCTGTTTTTT. It translates to CASSLGGITGELFF.